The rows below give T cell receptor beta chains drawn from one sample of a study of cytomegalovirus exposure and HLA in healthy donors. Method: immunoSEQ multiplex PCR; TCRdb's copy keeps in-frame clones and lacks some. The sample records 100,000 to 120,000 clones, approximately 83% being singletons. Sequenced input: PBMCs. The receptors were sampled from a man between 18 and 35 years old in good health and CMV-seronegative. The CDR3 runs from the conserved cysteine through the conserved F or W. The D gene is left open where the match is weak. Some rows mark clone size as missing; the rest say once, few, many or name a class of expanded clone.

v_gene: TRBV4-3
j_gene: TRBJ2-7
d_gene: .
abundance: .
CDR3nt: TGCGCCAGCAGCCAAGATGGAACAGGGTCAGACGAGCAGTACTTC
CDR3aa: CASSQDGTGSDEQYF

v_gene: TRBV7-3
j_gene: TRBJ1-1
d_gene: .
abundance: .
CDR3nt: TGTGCCAGCAGCTATTTCGGGGGGGAGACTGAAGCTTTCTTT
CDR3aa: CASSYFGGETEAFF

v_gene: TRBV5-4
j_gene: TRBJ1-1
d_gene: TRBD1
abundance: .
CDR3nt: TGTGCCAGCAGCTGGGACAGGGGGAACACTGAAGCTTTCTTT
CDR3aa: CASSWDRGNTEAFF

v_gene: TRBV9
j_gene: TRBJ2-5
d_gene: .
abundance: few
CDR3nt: TGTGCCAGCAGCGTAGGATTTCAGGGGGGGACCCAGTACTTC
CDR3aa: CASSVGFQGGTQYF

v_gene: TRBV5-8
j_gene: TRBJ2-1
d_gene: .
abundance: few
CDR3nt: TGTGCCAGCAGGAGTCGCCCAGGGTCCCACAATGAGCAGTTCTTC
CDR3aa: CASRSRPGSHNEQFF

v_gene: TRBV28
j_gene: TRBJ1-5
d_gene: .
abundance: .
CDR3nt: TGTGCCAGCAGTTTCTCAGGGCATCAGCCCCAGCATTTT
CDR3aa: CASSFSGHQPQHF

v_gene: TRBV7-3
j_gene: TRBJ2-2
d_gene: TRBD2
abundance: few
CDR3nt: TGTGCCAGCAGCCGGTCCGGGGGGTTTAACACCGGGGAGCTGTTTTTT
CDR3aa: CASSRSGGFNTGELFF

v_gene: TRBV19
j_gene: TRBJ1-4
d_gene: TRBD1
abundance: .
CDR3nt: TGTGCCAGTAGTATCAGACAGGGAGTTAATGAAAAACTGTTTTTT
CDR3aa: CASSIRQGVNEKLFF

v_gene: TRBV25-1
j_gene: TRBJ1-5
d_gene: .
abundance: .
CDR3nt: TGTGCCAGCAGCCTGGGCTATCAGCCCCAGCATTTT
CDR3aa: CASSLGYQPQHF

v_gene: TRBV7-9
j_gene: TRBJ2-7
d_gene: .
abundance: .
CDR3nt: TGTGCCAGCAGCTTATCGGTCGAGCAGTACTTC
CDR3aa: CASSLSVEQYF

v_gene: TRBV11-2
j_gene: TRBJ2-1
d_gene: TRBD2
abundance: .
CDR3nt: TGTGCCAGCAGCCCAAGACTAGCGGGACTTTACAATGAGCAGTTCTTC
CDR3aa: CASSPRLAGLYNEQFF

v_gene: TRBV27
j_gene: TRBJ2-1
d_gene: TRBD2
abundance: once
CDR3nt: TGTGCCAGCAGTTTAAGCCTTAGTAGCGGGGGGAACAATGAGCAGTTCTTC
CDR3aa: CASSLSLSSGGNNEQFF

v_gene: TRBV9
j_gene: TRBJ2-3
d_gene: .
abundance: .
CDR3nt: TGTGCCAGCAGCCCCCACTCAAGGGGGACAGATACGCAGTATTTT
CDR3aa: CASSPHSRGTDTQYF

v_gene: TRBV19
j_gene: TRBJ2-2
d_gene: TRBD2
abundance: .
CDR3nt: TGTGCCAGCAGACTAGCGGGAGTTTACACCGGGGAGCTGTTTTTT
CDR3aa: CASRLAGVYTGELFF

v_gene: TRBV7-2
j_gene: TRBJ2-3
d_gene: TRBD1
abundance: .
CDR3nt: TGTGCCAGCAGCACCGGGACAGTTTCAAGCACAGATACGCAGTATTTT
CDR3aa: CASSTGTVSSTDTQYF

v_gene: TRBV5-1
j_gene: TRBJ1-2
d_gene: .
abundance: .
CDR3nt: TGCGCCAGCAGCCCGACCGACCCAAGTCTAGCTAACTATGGCTACACCTTC
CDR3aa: CASSPTDPSLANYGYTF